Each of the 23 T cell receptor beta chains below was sequenced from the same sample in a study of beta chain features in type 1 diabetes. Study-level points and caveats: The study found moderately but significantly shorter TCRB CDR3s in all four CD4+ subsets of Type 1 diabetes patients.

These receptors have no identified antigens. Expressed TCRB transcripts got sequenced, as all isolated RNA was reverse transcribed. TCRdb keeps only in-frame clones here, not all; method: immunoSEQ multiplex PCR. The data show around 260,000 clones, roughly 20% seen once. Sequencing was carried out using naive CD4+ T cells from blood. These receptors were collected from a woman aged 40 to 50 with type 1 diabetes.

This clone was seen more than once but under ten times. At one end, the junction sequence differs from germline, possibly due to a read error. J is TRBJ2-3 and V is TRBV30; a possible D gene is TRBD2 (6 bases). Germline assignment: CDR1 GTSNPN and CDR2 SVGIG (reference sequence). This CDR3 contains 11 residues. The CDR3 DNA is TGTGACTGGACTAAGACAGATACGCAGTATTTT. Its translation is CDWTKTDTQYF.

This clone was detected a few times. The rearrangement links TRBV30 to TRBJ2-1, with D possibly matching TRBD1 (5 bases). From germline, CDR1 is GTSNPN and CDR2 SVGIG (reference sequence). The CDR3 is made up of 13 amino acids. Trimming took 2 bases from V and 9 from J, leaving 14 bases between them. The CDR3: CAWSPDSRGEQFF. The DNA of the CDR3 is TGTGCCTGGAGTCCCGACAGCCGCGGTGAGCAGTTCTTC.

J is TRBJ2-7 and V is TRBV7-3; D uncertain. Trimming took off 1 base at V and 2 bases at J, with 12 bases between the two ends. The CDR3 is 15 amino acids. The germline V gene encodes CDR1 SGHTA and CDR2 FQGTGA. Here the CDR3 DNA reads TGTGCCAGCAGCTTAAGTCGAGCCCGTACCTACGAGCAGTACTTC. It is translated as CASSLSRARTYEQYF.

CDR3 sequence (DNA): TGTGCCAGCAGTTTACCGGACTTGGGGACCCAGTACTTC. Its translation: CASSLPDLGTQYF. The rearrangement uses TRBV27 and TRBJ2-5, with a weak D call TRBD2 (5 bases). The V gene lost 2 bases and the J gene lost 7 bases, with 11 bases spanning the gap. This CDR3 has 13 amino acids. The germline CDR1 and CDR2 sequences are MNHEY and SMNVEV (reference sequence).

The rearrangement links TRBV29-1 to TRBJ2-2, with a tentative D call TRBD1 (5 bases). The CDR3 loop spans 13 amino acids. From germline, CDR1 is SQVTM and CDR2 ANQGSEA. V lost 7 bases, J lost 5 bases, and 14 bases lay in between. The CDR3 sequence is CSARNSGTGELFF. CDR3 nucleotides: TGCAGCGCCAGAAACTCAGGGACCGGGGAGCTGTTTTTT.

This clone was observed a few times. The V gene is TRBV15, the J gene TRBJ2-7; 7 bases match TRBD1. Germline CDR1 reads LNHNV; CDR2 reads YYDKDF (reference sequence). V was pared by 5 bases and J by 0 bases, with 7 bases of the junction left unmatched. The CDR3 contains 15 residues. The CDR3 coding sequence is TGTGCCACCAGCGGGCGACAGGGAAGCTCCTACGAGCAGTACTTC. This encodes CATSGRQGSSYEQYF.

The genes are TRBV19 and TRBJ2-7; 9 bases fit TRBD1. Trimming took 6 bases from V and 5 from J; bases not matched to a gene: 5. Germline CDR1 and CDR2: LNHDA and SQIVND (reference sequence). This CDR3 is 13 amino acids long. Here the CDR3 DNA reads TGTGCCAGTAGCCCGGACAGGGGACACGAGCAGTACTTC. This codes for CASSPDRGHEQYF.

The chain is built from TRBV29-1 and TRBJ2-5; 8 bases align to TRBD1. The CDR3 loop spans 13 amino acids. J gave up 5 bases and V 5 bases, and 7 bases lay outside the gene matches. Germline V gene lookup returns CDR1 SQVTM and CDR2 ANQGSEA. The CDR3 DNA is TGCAGCGTTCAGACAGGGGCAGGGGAGACCCAGTACTTC. Protein sequence: CSVQTGAGETQYF.

The chain recombines TRBV28 with TRBJ2-5; 9 nucleotides align to TRBD2. This CDR3 is built from 15 residues. The ends lost 4 bases at V and 3 bases at J; junction bases unmatched: 6. Germline V lookup: CDR1 MDHEN, CDR2 SYDVKM. CDR3 bases: TGTGCCAGCAGTTCAGCGGGGGGACGGGAAGAGACCCAGTACTTC. The encoded protein is CASSSAGGREETQYF.

This clone was seen more than once but under ten times. At the DNA level, this CDR3 is encoded by other sequences in the same sample as well. The V call is TRBV30, the J call TRBJ1-5, with D perhaps matching TRBD1 (5 bases). Trimming cost V 0 bases and J 4 bases, with 7 bases left between them. Germline loops: CDR1 GTSNPN, CDR2 SVGIG (reference sequence). This CDR3 contains 13 residues. The CDR3 region has the DNA TGTGCCTGGAGTGTACGGGGGAATCAGCCCCAGCATTTT. It is translated as CAWSVRGNQPQHF.

This clone was counted a few times. The chain has TRBV5-1 and TRBJ1-5; 9 nucleotides agree with TRBD1. Germline trimming cut 2 bases from V and 6 bases from J; bases unmatched to any gene: 6. This CDR3 has 15 amino acids. CDR1 and CDR2 (germline): SGHRS, YFSETQ. The CDR3 sequence is CASSFTGGAGQPQHF. The CDR3 coding sequence is TGCGCCAGCAGCTTCACAGGGGGCGCGGGTCAGCCCCAGCATTTT.

The chain links TRBV28 to TRBJ2-3; D is unclear. Looked up from germline, CDR1 is MDHEN and CDR2 is SYDVKM. This CDR3 has 15 residues. Trimming removed 3 bases at V and 4 bases at J, with 14 bases between. CDR3: CASSFRTGLADTQYF. The CDR3 DNA reads TGTGCCAGCAGTTTCAGAACCGGGTTAGCAGATACGCAGTATTTT.

There are a few counts of this clone. The chain uses TRBV5-1 and TRBJ1-5; no firm D call. Germline V CDR1 and CDR2: SGHRS, YFSETQ. The CDR3 contains 13 residues. V lost 1 base and J lost 5, with 7 bases in between. In nucleotides, the CDR3 is TGCGCCAGCAGCTTGAACGGGGATCAGCCCCAGCATTTT. This sequence encodes CASSLNGDQPQHF.

This clone was detected only a few times. The chain is built from TRBV18 and TRBJ2-7; TRBD1 aligns across 10 bases. The germline V gene has CDR1 KGHSH and CDR2 LQKENI. The CDR3 is 14 amino acids. V shed 2 bases and J 4 bases; nucleotides not matched to a gene: 2. The CDR3 protein is CASSPGTGVYEQYF. Written as DNA, the CDR3 is TGTGCCAGCTCACCAGGGACAGGGGTTTACGAGCAGTACTTC. The whole variable domain, filled in from reference TRBV18 and TRBJ2-7, reads NAGVMQNPRHLVRRRGQEARLRCSPMKGHSHVYWYRQLPEEGLKFMVYLQKENIIDESGMPKERFSAEFPKEGPSILRIQQVVRGDSAAYFCASSPGTGVYEQYFGPGTRLTVT.

The gene calls are TRBV4-2 and TRBJ1-4; TRBD1 matches at 8 bases. CDR1 is LGHNA, CDR2 YNFKEQ, per germline. The CDR3 consists of 15 residues. With 4 bases clipped from V and 8 bases from J, the junction kept 9 bases outside the gene matches. CDR3 sequence: CASSPDRGNGEKLFF. Here the CDR3 DNA reads TGTGCCAGCAGCCCAGACAGGGGAAACGGGGAAAAACTGTTTTTT.

The J gene is TRBJ1-2, the V gene TRBV10-3; no clear D gene. Germline V gene sequence: CDR1 ENHRY, CDR2 SYGVKD. The CDR3 extends over 13 amino acids. Trimming took 3 bases from V and 5 from J, leaving 10 bases between them. CDR3 protein: CAISDALTYGYTF. The CDR3 coding sequence is TGTGCCATCAGTGATGCCTTGACTTATGGCTACACCTTC.

The chain has TRBV7-8 and TRBJ1-5, with 8 bases matching TRBD1. Trimming took 8 bases from V and 1 from J; bases not matched to a gene: 7. The CDR3 contains 15 residues. The germline gives CDR1 SGHVS, CDR2 FQNEAQ. CDR3 residues: CASQGRGPSNQPQHF. CDR3 in DNA: TGTGCCAGCCAAGGCAGGGGGCCGAGCAATCAGCCCCAGCATTTT.

The chain carries TRBV19 and TRBJ2-1, with TRBD2 identical over 9 bases. Per germline, CDR1 LNHDA and CDR2 SQIVND (reference sequence). V gave up 3 bases and J gave up 4 bases; unmatched junction bases: 10. This CDR3 comprises 17 residues. CDR3: CASSIGFSSGSYNEQFF. In DNA form, the CDR3 reads TGTGCCAGTAGTATTGGGTTCAGTAGCGGGAGTTACAATGAGCAGTTCTTC.

The chain has TRBV9 and TRBJ1-4, with 8 bases identical to TRBD1. V gave up 0 bases and J gave up 7 bases; unmatched junction bases: 8. CDR1 and CDR2 (germline): SGDLS, YYNGEE. This CDR3 has 16 amino acids. CDR3 region: CASSVATDRESEKLFF. CDR3 DNA: TGTGCCAGCAGCGTAGCGACGGACAGGGAGTCTGAAAAACTGTTTTTT.

This clone was seen a handful of times. The J gene is TRBJ2-2, the V gene TRBV7-8; TRBD2 agrees at 10 bases. Germline V gives CDR1 SGHVS, CDR2 FQNEAQ. The CDR3 consists of 15 residues. V gave up 5 bases and J gave up 5 bases; unmatched junction bases: 5. CDR3 sequence reads: CASSTLAGRTGELFF. The CDR3 DNA reads as TGTGCCAGCAGCACACTAGCGGGAAGAACCGGGGAGCTGTTTTTT.

The table lists this clone with a few counts. The chain joins TRBV5-4 to TRBJ2-7; the match to TRBD2 covers 9 bases. Germline V gene data show CDR1 as SGHNT and CDR2 as YYREEE (reference sequence). The CDR3 consists of 15 residues. V was pared by 6 bases and J by 5 bases, with 12 bases of the junction left unmatched. DNA for the CDR3: TGTGCCAGCACCCCCCGGGGCGGGAGGGGCCACGAGCAGTACTTC. As protein: CASTPRGGRGHEQYF.

This sequence joins TRBV29-1 and TRBJ1-1; D perhaps matches TRBD1 (6 bases). Germline CDR1 and CDR2: SQVTM and ANQGSEA. Trimming pared 6 bases from V and 4 bases from J, leaving 15 bases between. CDR3 length: 13 amino acids. CDR3 sequence: CSVADRSSTEAFF. CDR3 DNA sequence: TGCAGCGTAGCGGACAGATCCAGCACTGAAGCTTTCTTT.

This clone was counted between two and nine times. V gene TRBV29-1 combines with J gene TRBJ2-7, with 8 bases fitting TRBD1. The CDR3 is 14 amino acids. Per the germline V gene, CDR1 is SQVTM and CDR2 is ANQGSEA. The trim removed 6 bases at V and 2 bases at J, leaving 9 bases unmatched. CDR3: CSVETGTGTYEQYF. The CDR3 coding sequence is TGCAGCGTCGAAACCGGGACAGGAACCTACGAGCAGTACTTC.